Each of the 23 T cell receptor beta chains below was sequenced from the same sample in a study of cytomegalovirus exposure and HLA in healthy donors. Primers for the PCR totalled 60 Vbeta and 13 Jbeta. Sequenced by immunoSEQ multiplex PCR; TCRdb stores in-frame clones only, minus some. The profile shows approximately 260,000 clones, about nine tenths of them singletons. The sequencing input was PBMCs. These TCRs come from a girl aged 2 to 9 in good health and CMV-seronegative.

J is TRBJ2-3 and V is TRBV6-1, with 7 bases identical to TRBD1. Trimming removed 2 bases from V and 4 bases from J; junction bases left unmatched: 3. Germline V gene lookup returns CDR1 MNHNS and CDR2 SASEGT. The CDR3 consists of 14 residues. CDR3 DNA sequence: TGTGCCAGCAGTGAATGGCAGGGGGCAGATACGCAGTATTTT. It codes for CASSEWQGADTQYF.

Concerning this clone: Other nucleotide sequences in the sample specify the same CDR3. V and J are TRBV7-6 and TRBJ2-7; D gene ambiguous. The CDR3 is 13 residues long. Trimming pared 1 base from V and 2 bases from J, leaving 6 bases between. Germline assignment: CDR1 SGHVS and CDR2 FNYEAQ. CDR3: CASSLGGTYEQYF. The CDR3 DNA follows: TGTGCCAGCAGCTTAGGAGGCACCTACGAGCAGTACTTC.

This chain connects TRBV6-1 to TRBJ1-2, with TRBD1 identical over 10 bases. This CDR3 region has 18 residues. Trimming at V came to 1 base and at J to 4 bases, leaving 12 bases not matched to a gene. Looked up from germline, CDR1 is MNHNS and CDR2 is SASEGT. Here the CDR3 DNA reads TGTGCCAGCAGTGAAGGACCGGGACAGGGGATACCCCGCTATGGCTACACCTTC. Its translation: CASSEGPGQGIPRYGYTF.

In nucleotides, the CDR3 is TGTGCCAGCAGCTTATTACCGGGGGAGCAGTACTTC. Amino acids: CASSLLPGEQYF. The chain employs TRBV7-9 and TRBJ2-7, with a possible D match to TRBD2 (5 bases). The germline V gene has CDR1 SEHNR and CDR2 FQNEAQ (reference sequence). Deletions cut 2 bases from V and 7 bases from J, with 9 bases between. The CDR3 length is 12 residues.

This chain connects TRBV6-4 to TRBJ2-1; 8 nucleotides line up with TRBD2. The CDR3 consists of 15 residues. Germline V gene lookup returns CDR1 MRHNA and CDR2 SNTAGT. The V segment lost 0 bases and the J segment 2 bases; nucleotides outside the gene matches: 0. For the CDR3, the DNA is TGTGCCAGCAGTGACTCAGCGGGGGCCTACAATGAGCAGTTCTTC. Amino acid sequence: CASSDSAGAYNEQFF.

Turning to this clone: Sequence at one end of the junction differs from germline and may be a read error. The chain couples TRBV19 to TRBJ2-7; D might be TRBD2 (6 bases). The germline CDR1 and CDR2 sequences are LNHDA and SQIVND (reference sequence). The CDR3 is made up of 15 amino acids. The CDR3 nucleotides read TGTACCAGTAGTATGGCGCTAGCGACTACCTACGAGCAGTACTTC. Translation: CTSSMALATTYEQYF.

The CDR3 loop reads CASREAGQGHGYTF. For the CDR3, the DNA is TGTGCCAGTAGGGAGGCGGGACAGGGTCATGGCTACACCTTC. The rearrangement uses TRBV6-5 and TRBJ1-2; the match to TRBD1 covers 9 bases. This CDR3 comprises 14 residues. The J segment lost 6 bases and the V segment lost 9 bases, leaving 11 bases of the junction unmatched. The germline V gene has CDR1 MNHEY and CDR2 SVGAGI.

This clone appeared a single time. This chain connects TRBV6-5 to TRBJ2-7; D gene uncertain. Germline V CDR1 and CDR2: MNHEY, SVGAGI. The V and J ends lost 4 bases and 5 bases respectively, with 18 bases between them. This CDR3 comprises 15 residues. For the CDR3, the DNA is TGTGCCAGCAGTTCCCCTCTGGAGTCCGTCCACGAGCAGTACTTC. Its protein is CASSSPLESVHEQYF.

The rearrangement uses TRBV28 and TRBJ2-7; TRBD1 might be the D (6 bases). The CDR3 is made up of 13 amino acids. Germline CDR1 MDHEN, CDR2 SYDVKM. V was shortened by 6 bases and J by 4 bases, with 13 bases between the two germline ends. The CDR3 bases are TGTGCCAGCAGACTACAGGGTACTTACGAGCAGTACTTC. Protein product: CASRLQGTYEQYF. The full variable domain, in which reference TRBV28 and TRBJ2-7 provide the parts outside the CDR3, is DVKVTQSSRYLVKRTGEKVFLECVQDMDHENMFWYRQDPGLGLRLIYFSYDVKMKEKGDIPEGYSVSREKKERFSLILESASTNQTSMYLCASRLQGTYEQYFGPGTRLTVT.

This clone came up once. CDR3 amino acids: CSVEAFPSTDTQYF. The CDR3 nucleotides are TGCAGCGTTGAAGCCTTCCCGAGCACAGATACGCAGTATTTT. The chain is built from TRBV29-1 and TRBJ2-3; D is ambiguous. V was trimmed by 1 base and J by 0 bases, leaving 8 bases between them. This CDR3 has 14 amino acids. The germline gives CDR1 SQVTM, CDR2 ANQGSEA.

The V gene is TRBV18, the J gene TRBJ1-5; 10 nucleotides match TRBD1. V was pared by 3 bases and J by 13 bases, with 12 bases of the junction left unmatched. Germline CDR1 KGHSH, CDR2 LQKENI. CDR3 size: 15 residues. The CDR3 DNA is TGTGCCAGCTCACCTTATCGGGACAGGGGTTTTTCTCAGCATTTT. Translation gives CASSPYRDRGFSQHF.

Points on this clone: The germline gene is not matched at one end of the junction; a read error may be the cause. The chain is built from TRBV4-1 and TRBJ1-5; possibly TRBD1 for D (5 bases). Looked up from germline, CDR1 is MGHRA and CDR2 is YSYEKL. CDR3 length equals 16 residues. The CDR3 is CAGSQDVEQGNQPQHF. DNA of the CDR3: TGCGCCGGCAGCCAAGATGTTGAACAGGGCAATCAGCCCCAGCATTTT.

The V gene is TRBV7-8, the J gene TRBJ1-4; perhaps TRBD1 as D (6 bases). Between the trimmed V and J ends, which lost 4 bases and 8 bases, there was a span of 11 bases. Germline V gives CDR1 SGHVS, CDR2 FQNEAQ. The CDR3 loop spans 13 amino acids. The CDR3 is CASSSDSPEKLFF. The CDR3 region has the DNA TGTGCCAGCAGCTCGGACAGTCCGGAAAAACTGTTTTTT. The whole variable domain, filled in from reference TRBV7-8 and TRBJ1-4, reads GAGVSQSPRYKVAKRGQDVALRCDPISGHVSLFWYQQALGQGPEFLTYFQNEAQLDKSGLPSDRFFAERPEGSVSTLKIQRTQQEDSAVYLCASSSDSPEKLFFGSGTQLSVL.

The chain links TRBV7-9 to TRBJ2-2; D perhaps matches TRBD1 (6 bases). CDR1 is SEHNR, CDR2 FQNEAQ, per germline (reference sequence). The germline V and J ends were trimmed by 3 bases and 2 bases, with 16 bases remaining between them. The CDR3 runs to 17 residues. The CDR3 region has the DNA TGTGCCAGCAGCTTCTCCCGTACAGGGCGAAACACCGGGGAGCTGTTTTTT. The encoded protein is CASSFSRTGRNTGELFF.

The chain carries TRBV2 and TRBJ2-1, with TRBD2 as a possible D gene (6 bases). CDR1 SNHLY and CDR2 FYNNEI come from the germline V gene. Between the trimmed V and J ends, which lost 9 bases and 8 bases, there was a span of 26 bases. CDR3 length equals 16 residues. As DNA, the CDR3 is TGTGCCAGGACTACTTGGCCGGGAGACGTCAGGGATGAGCAGTTCTTC. Its protein product is CARTTWPGDVRDEQFF.

The chain couples TRBV20-1 to TRBJ1-2; D perhaps matches TRBD1 (5 bases). The V end lost 7 bases, the J end lost 6 bases, and 12 bases lay between the germline ends. From germline, CDR1 is DFQATT and CDR2 SNEGSKA (reference sequence). The CDR3 totals 11 residues. CDR3 residues: CSGQGGDGYTF. For the CDR3, the DNA is TGCAGTGGTCAGGGAGGGGATGGCTACACCTTC.

J is TRBJ2-1 and V is TRBV12-5; a weak D match, TRBD1 (5 bases). The CDR3 is 13 residues long. The germline V gene has CDR1 LGHNT and CDR2 FRNRAP. Trimming took off 6 bases at V and 4 bases at J, with 10 bases between the two ends. The CDR3 reads CASGKDTYNEQFF. The DNA of the CDR3 is TGTGCTAGTGGAAAGGACACGTACAATGAGCAGTTCTTC.

This clone was recorded once. The J gene is TRBJ1-6, the V gene TRBV5-6; D is unresolved. Per germline, CDR1 SGHDT and CDR2 YYEEEE. The germline V and J ends were trimmed by 0 bases and 6 bases, with 7 bases remaining between them. This CDR3 region has 14 residues. The CDR3, as DNA: TGTGCCAGCAGCTTGGCGGCGGTTAATTCACCCCTCCACTTT. Its protein product is CASSLAAVNSPLHF.

V gene TRBV19 combines with J gene TRBJ2-7; 9 positions agree with TRBD2. The germline CDR1 and CDR2 sequences are LNHDA and SQIVND (reference sequence). The length of the CDR3 is 17 residues. V shed 1 base, J shed 6 bases, and the junction held 13 bases outside the gene matches. The CDR3 nucleotides read TGTGCCAGTAGTATAGCGGTTAGCGGGAGTGCTCCTTCCGAGCAGTACTTC. Protein: CASSIAVSGSAPSEQYF.

The genes are TRBV27 and TRBJ2-7, with 9 bases that match TRBD2. This CDR3 comprises 16 residues. The trim removed 6 bases at V and 1 base at J, leaving 10 bases unmatched. Germline V gene lookup returns CDR1 MNHEY and CDR2 SMNVEV (reference sequence). In nucleotides, the CDR3 is TGTGCCAGCAGCCCTCGAGCGGGAGGCCCATCCTACGAGCAGTACTTC. This translates into CASSPRAGGPSYEQYF.

CDR3 protein: CASSVQGPNQPQHF. The CDR3 region has the DNA TGTGCCAGCAGTGTACAGGGACCCAATCAGCCCCAGCATTTT. V is TRBV6-1 and J is TRBJ1-5; TRBD1 is a possible D gene (6 bases). V lost 4 bases and J 3 bases, leaving 10 bases between the germline ends. CDR1 is MNHNS, CDR2 SASEGT, per germline. CDR3 size: 14 residues.

The rearrangement uses TRBV6-1 and TRBJ2-1, with 8 positions matching TRBD2. The germline V gene has CDR1 MNHNS and CDR2 SASEGT. Trimming cost V 8 bases and J 0 bases; bases outside gene matches: 6. The length of the CDR3 is 15 residues. The CDR3: CASQLAVSSYNEQFF. For the CDR3, the DNA is TGTGCCAGCCAACTAGCGGTCAGCTCCTACAATGAGCAGTTCTTC.

This chain joins TRBV2 and TRBJ1-6; 9 positions match TRBD1. The CDR3 has 15 amino acids. Germline V gives CDR1 SNHLY, CDR2 FYNNEI. Trimming took 3 bases from V and 6 from J; bases not matched to a gene: 3. The CDR3 DNA reads TGTGCCAGCAGTGATTGGACAGGGGCTAATTCACCCCTCCACTTT. Amino acid sequence: CASSDWTGANSPLHF.